The 3 T cell receptor beta chains below come from one sample, sequenced in a study of neoadjuvant anti-PD-1 for oral cavity cancer (dated by TCRdb to about 2021). The intended sense of this specimen's time point label: before neoadjuvant nivolumab. The library was obtained by the immunoSEQ multiplex PCR assay. Here the immuneACCESS table is served through TCRdb, limited to in-frame sequences with V and J called. Missing clones are a known gap in these copies; in checked studies unresolved V genes cover under half, and the rest lacks a known reason. The sample records tens of thousands of clones, 79% of which are singletons. The ten biggest clones cover just over 2.5% of the sample. Sequences were derived from PBMCs, sampled before nivolumab (anti-PD-1) treatment. All receptors come from a person between 35 and 79 years old with oral cavity squamous cell carcinoma.

J is TRBJ1-6 and V is TRBV2; TRBD1 is a possible D gene (5 bases). The CDR3 consists of 16 residues. Looked up from germline, CDR1 is SNHLY and CDR2 is FYNNEI. The V gene lost 2 bases and the J gene lost 10 bases, with 18 bases spanning the gap. The CDR3 coding sequence is TGTGCCAGCAGTGAACCACGGGGCCTGGGGGAATCACCCCTCCACTTT. Its translation is CASSEPRGLGESPLHF.

The chain is built from TRBV12-2 and TRBJ1-5. TRBV12-2 corresponds to a pseudogene. The CDR3 is made up of 13 amino acids. CDR3 amino acids: CASRLEVNQPQHF. In DNA form, the CDR3 reads TGTGCAAGTCGCTTAGAGGTCAATCAGCCCCAGCATTTT.

Here the CDR3 DNA reads TGTGCCAGCAGCCGCCCCCTAGGGGCGCGAGGCTACACCTTC. The encoded protein is CASSRPLGARGYTF. This chain joins TRBV28 and TRBJ1-2; weak D call: TRBD1 (5 bases). The CDR3 loop spans 14 amino acids. Trimming pared 6 bases from V and 8 bases from J, leaving 19 bases between. Per germline, CDR1 MDHEN and CDR2 SYDVKM.